This T cell receptor (beta chain) was identified during a study of blood T cell repertoires in COVID-19 (dated by TCRdb to the early 2020s). About the investigation overall: Samples covering the acute and convalescent phases of COVID-19 were provided by collaborators in the United States, Italy and Spain. The material from the prospective study consisted of cDNA or gDNA derived from T cells, B-cell-depleted T cells, or PBMCs. Subjects who had been exposed to COVID-19, were actively infected with it, or had recovered from it provided the deeply sampled blood TCRbeta repertoires that made up the dataset. The repertoires were released in a freely available public database intended as a resource for research on the immune response to SARS-CoV-2. Samples were obtained from the ongoing ImmuneRACE study (first 160 participants) and from some 1,300 subjects provided by 6 global collaborators. A de-identified subject ID, COVID-19 status, age in years and sex were almost always included in the sample metadata. Where HLA class I and class II types were available, the types were taken from metadata supplied by the sample provider, not from assay-based typing.

A remark on this clone: Its antigen target is currently unknown. Per-base qualities were not stored, and no clone one base away is much larger.

Each collaborating institution followed its own protocols to collect whole blood in K2EDTA tubes. For TCRbeta analysis, collaborator samples were shipped as frozen whole blood, as isolated PBMCs, or as DNA extracted from either sample type. The immunoSEQ Assay, a bias-controlled multiplex PCR, was used to amplify TCRbeta CDR3 regions from genomic DNA. Per the authors' processing: Within the assay, amplification of reference gene primers was used to estimate how many nucleated cells each sample contained. To quantify the absolute abundance of each unique TCRbeta CDR3 rearrangement, sequence reads were collapsed and filtered. For each sample, productive Simpson clonality was calculated by taking the square root of Simpson's diversity index across productive rearrangements. Sourced from immuneACCESS, this table was stored by TCRdb with only in-frame sequences that have V and J called. A share of the clones is absent; for the studies checked, an unresolved V gene accounts for under half, and the remainder has no known explanation. Clone size and V and J calls were adopted from that table, with D and trimming inferred from the DNA. Across this sample there are 60,000 or so clones, with 75% to 90% seen only once. Around a tenth of the sample lies in the top ten.

The paper's findings and limits, for the study overall: The quantity of clinical and demographic metadata differed by source and by participant and was supplied without curation.

Sample: peripheral blood. This sequence originates from a human donor with acute or convalescent COVID-19. The donor label of this sample is uncertain.

The DNA sequence is TGTGCCAGCAGCCACCCGACGGCAGGGGCGAATAATTCACCCCTCCACTTT. This encodes CASSHPTAGANNSPLHF. The V and J genes are TRBV5-4 and TRBJ1-6; TRBD1 is a weak D gene call, 6 bases matching. Its CDR3 holds 17 amino acids, cysteine through phenylalanine. The sequence is cut down to CDR3 DNA, 51 bases in frame from base 1. V is reduced by 4 bases and J by 5 bases, leaving a spacing of 19 bases between them. CDR1 SGHNT and CDR2 YYREEE were looked up in the germline V gene (reference sequence).